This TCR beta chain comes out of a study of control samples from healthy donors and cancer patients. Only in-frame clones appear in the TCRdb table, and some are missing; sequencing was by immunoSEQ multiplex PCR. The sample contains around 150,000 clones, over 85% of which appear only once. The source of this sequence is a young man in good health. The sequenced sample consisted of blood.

In DNA form, the CDR3 reads TGCAGCGTCGCTACAAGCCCCACCGGGGAGCTGTTTTTT. It translates to CSVATSPTGELFF. The genes are TRBV29-1 and TRBJ2-2; D is unresolved. Looked up from germline, CDR1 is SQVTM and CDR2 is ANQGSEA. This CDR3 has 13 amino acids. V was trimmed by 6 bases and J by 4 bases, leaving 12 bases between them.